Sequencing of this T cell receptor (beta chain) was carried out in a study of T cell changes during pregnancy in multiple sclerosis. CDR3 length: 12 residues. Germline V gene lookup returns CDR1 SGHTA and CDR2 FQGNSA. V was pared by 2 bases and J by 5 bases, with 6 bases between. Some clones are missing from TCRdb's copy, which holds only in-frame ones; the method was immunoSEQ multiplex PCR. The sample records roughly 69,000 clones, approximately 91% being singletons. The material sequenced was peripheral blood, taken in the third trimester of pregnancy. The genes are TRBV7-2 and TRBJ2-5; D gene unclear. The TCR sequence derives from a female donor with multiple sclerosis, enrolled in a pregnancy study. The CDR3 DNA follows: TGTGCCAGCAGCTTAATTTCGGAGACCCAGTACTTC. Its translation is CASSLISETQYF.